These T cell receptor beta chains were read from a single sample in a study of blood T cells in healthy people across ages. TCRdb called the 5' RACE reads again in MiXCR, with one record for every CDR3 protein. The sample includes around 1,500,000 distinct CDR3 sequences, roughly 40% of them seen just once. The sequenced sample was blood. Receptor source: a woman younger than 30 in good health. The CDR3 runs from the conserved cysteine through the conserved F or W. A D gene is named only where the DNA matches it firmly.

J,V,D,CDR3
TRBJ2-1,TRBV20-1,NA,CSARVDGGTSSYNEQFF
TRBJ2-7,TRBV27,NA,CASSLSGGQPYEQYF
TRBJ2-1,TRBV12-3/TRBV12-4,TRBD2,CANSLRAGDYNEQFF
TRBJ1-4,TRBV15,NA,CATGGEKLFF
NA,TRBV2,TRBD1,CASIGTGSEQYF
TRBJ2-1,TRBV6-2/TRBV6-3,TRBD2,CASSYGLAGVNEQFF
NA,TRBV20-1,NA,CSARDGTGRTYEQYF
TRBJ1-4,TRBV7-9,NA,CASSPRQGNGPNEKLFF
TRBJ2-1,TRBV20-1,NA,CSARDQGLGYNEQFF
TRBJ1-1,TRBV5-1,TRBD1,CASSTKQGGNTEAFF
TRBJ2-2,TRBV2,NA,CASRDYSTGELFF
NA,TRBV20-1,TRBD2,CSARARSGTVKETQYF
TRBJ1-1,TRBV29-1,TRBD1,CSVGDRVYTEAFF
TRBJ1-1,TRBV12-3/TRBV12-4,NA,CASTLGMNTEAFF
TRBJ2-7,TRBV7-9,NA,CASSLGGKNYEQYF
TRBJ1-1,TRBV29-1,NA,CSVVQKVAAEAFF
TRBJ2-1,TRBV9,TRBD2,CASSVETGGLKSSYNEQFF
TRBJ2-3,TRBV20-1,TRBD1,CSASRQGGTDTQYF
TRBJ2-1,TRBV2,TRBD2,CASSLLAAGARGEQFF
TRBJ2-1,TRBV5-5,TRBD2,CASSLGTSGRANGQFF
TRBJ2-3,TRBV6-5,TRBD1,CASRPGGGLADTQYF
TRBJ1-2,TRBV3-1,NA,CASSQDSANYGYTF
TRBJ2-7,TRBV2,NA,CASSVSSYWAVPIDYEQYF
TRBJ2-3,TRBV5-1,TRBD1,CATKGASRGTDTQYF
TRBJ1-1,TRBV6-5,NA,CASSYGQESPNTEAFF
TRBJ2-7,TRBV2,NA,CASGRPNYEQYF
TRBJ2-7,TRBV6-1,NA,CASIGSEAYEQYF
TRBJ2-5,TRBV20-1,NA,CSAVPLGTQLETQYF
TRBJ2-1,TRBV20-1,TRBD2,CSASRPGTSGWGNEQFF
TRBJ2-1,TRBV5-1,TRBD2,CASSLAVAGEANEQFF
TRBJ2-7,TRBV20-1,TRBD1,CSATPRDSIYEQYF
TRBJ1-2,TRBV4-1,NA,CASSQDSLYHPNGYTF
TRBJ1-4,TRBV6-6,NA,CASSYPGGEHEKLFF
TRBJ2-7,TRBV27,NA,CASSPPLVNEQYF
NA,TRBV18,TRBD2,CASSREQRLYEQYF
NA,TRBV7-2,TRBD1,CAGKTGVVAETQYF
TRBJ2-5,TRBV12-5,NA,CASGLGTVAETQYF
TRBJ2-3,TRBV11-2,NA,CASSLLALLANTDTQYF
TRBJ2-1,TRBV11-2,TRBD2,CASSLITSGSLATEQFF
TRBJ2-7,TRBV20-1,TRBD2,CSAPGLAGDPPSYEQYF
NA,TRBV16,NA,CASSQSLGYTYEQYF
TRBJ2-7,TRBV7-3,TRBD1,CASSWDRDSYEQYF
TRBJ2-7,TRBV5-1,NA,CASSPGLSEQYF
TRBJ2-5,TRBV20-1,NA,CSAQRSRQINQETQYF
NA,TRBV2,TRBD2,CASSEAESGGVDEQYF
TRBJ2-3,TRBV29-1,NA,CSVEDRVPPNTQYF
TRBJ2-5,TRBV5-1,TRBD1,CASSQSRDRVLVQETQYF
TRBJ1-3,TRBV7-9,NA,CASSARQNSGNTIYF
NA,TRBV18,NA,CASSPPGRGSETQYF
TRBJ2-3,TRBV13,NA,CASSPGRPTDTQYF
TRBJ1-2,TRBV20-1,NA,CSARGSGQASTYGYTF
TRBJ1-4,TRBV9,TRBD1,CASSVGDRGHEKLFF